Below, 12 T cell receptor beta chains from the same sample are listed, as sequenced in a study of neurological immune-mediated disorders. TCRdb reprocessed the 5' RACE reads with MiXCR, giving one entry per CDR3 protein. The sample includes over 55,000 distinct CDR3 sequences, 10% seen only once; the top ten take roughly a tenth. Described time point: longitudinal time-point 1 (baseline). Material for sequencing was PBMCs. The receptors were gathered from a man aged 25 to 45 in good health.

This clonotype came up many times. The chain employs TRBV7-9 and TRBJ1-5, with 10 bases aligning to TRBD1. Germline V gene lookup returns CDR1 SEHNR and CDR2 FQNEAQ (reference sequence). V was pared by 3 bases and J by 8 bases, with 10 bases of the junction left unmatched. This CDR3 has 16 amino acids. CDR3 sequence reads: CASSFGLGQGVEPQHF. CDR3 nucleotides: TGTGCCAGCAGCTTCGGGCTCGGACAGGGGGTCGAGCCCCAGCATTTT.

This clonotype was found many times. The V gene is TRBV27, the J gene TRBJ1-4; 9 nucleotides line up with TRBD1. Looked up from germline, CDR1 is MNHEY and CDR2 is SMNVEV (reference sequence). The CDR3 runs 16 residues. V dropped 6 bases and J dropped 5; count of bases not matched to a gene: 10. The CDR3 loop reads CASSRKGTGLNEKLFF. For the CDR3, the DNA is TGTGCCAGCAGCAGAAAGGGGACAGGGCTGAATGAAAAACTGTTTTTT.

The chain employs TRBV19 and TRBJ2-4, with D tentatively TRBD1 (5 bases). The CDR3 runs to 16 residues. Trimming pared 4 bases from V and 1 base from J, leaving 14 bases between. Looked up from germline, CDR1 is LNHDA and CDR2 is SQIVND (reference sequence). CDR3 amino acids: CASSTNPAGAKNIQYF. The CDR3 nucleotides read TGTGCCAGTAGTACCAACCCAGCAGGGGCCAAAAACATTCAGTACTTC.

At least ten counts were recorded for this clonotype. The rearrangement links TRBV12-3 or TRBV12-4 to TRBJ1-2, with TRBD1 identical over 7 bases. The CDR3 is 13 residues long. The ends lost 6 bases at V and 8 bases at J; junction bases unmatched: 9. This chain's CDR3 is CASSYRTGLGYTF. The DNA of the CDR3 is TGTGCCAGCAGCTACAGGACAGGTCTCGGCTACACCTTC.

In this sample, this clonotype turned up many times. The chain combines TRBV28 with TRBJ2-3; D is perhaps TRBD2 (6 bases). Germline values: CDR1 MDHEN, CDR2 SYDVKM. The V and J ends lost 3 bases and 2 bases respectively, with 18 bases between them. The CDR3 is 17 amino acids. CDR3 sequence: CASSFGGNRSPTDTQYF. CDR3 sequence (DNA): TGTGCCAGCAGTTTCGGGGGAAACAGGTCCCCCACAGATACGCAGTATTTT.

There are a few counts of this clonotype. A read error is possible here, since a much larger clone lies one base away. The DNA of the CDR3 is TGCAGTGCTGAGGACGAGGACAATGACCAGTTCTTC. This gives the protein CSAEDEDNDQFF. V and J are TRBV20-1 and TRBJ2-1; D is possibly TRBD1 (5 bases). Looked up from germline, CDR1 is DFQATT and CDR2 is SNEGSKA (reference sequence). The CDR3 is 12 residues long.

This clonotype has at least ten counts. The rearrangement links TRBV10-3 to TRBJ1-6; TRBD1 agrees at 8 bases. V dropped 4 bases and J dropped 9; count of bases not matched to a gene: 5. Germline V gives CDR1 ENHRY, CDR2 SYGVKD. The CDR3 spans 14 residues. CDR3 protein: CAISASGGGSPLHF. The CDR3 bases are TGTGCCATCAGTGCCTCAGGGGGCGGTTCACCCCTCCACTTT.

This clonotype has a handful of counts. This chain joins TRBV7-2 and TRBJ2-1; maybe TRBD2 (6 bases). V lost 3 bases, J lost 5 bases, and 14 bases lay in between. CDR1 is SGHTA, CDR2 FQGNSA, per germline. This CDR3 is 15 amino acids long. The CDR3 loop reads CASSFEGRYDNEQFF. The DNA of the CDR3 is TGTGCCAGCAGCTTCGAGGGGAGGTACGACAATGAGCAGTTCTTC.

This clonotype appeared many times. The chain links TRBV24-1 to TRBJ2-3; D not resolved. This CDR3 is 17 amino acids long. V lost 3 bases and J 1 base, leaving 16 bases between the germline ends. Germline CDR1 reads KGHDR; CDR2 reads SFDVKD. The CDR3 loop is CATSDRVRSFGTDTQYF. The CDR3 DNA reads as TGTGCCACCAGTGATAGAGTCAGGAGTTTCGGCACAGATACGCAGTATTTT.

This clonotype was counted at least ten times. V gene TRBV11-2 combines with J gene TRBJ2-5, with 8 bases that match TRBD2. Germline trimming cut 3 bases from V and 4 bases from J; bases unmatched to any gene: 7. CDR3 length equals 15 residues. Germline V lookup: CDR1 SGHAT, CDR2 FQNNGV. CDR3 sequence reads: CASSFSSGTRETQYF. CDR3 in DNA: TGTGCCAGCAGCTTCAGCTCTGGGACTAGAGAGACCCAGTACTTC.

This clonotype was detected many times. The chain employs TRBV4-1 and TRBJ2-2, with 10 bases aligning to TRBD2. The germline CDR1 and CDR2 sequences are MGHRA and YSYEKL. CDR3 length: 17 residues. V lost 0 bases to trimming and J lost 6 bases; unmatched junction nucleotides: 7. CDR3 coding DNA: TGCGCCAGCAGCCAAGATCTCAGGAGCGGGAGGGCCGGGGAGCTGTTTTTT. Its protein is CASSQDLRSGRAGELFF.

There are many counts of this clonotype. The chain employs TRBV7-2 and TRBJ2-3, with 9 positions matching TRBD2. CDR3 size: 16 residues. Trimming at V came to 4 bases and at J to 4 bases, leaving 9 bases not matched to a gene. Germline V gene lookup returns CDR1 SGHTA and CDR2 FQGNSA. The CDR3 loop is CASSSLAGGVADTQYF. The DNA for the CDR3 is TGTGCCAGCAGCTCTTTGGCGGGAGGGGTAGCAGATACGCAGTATTTT.